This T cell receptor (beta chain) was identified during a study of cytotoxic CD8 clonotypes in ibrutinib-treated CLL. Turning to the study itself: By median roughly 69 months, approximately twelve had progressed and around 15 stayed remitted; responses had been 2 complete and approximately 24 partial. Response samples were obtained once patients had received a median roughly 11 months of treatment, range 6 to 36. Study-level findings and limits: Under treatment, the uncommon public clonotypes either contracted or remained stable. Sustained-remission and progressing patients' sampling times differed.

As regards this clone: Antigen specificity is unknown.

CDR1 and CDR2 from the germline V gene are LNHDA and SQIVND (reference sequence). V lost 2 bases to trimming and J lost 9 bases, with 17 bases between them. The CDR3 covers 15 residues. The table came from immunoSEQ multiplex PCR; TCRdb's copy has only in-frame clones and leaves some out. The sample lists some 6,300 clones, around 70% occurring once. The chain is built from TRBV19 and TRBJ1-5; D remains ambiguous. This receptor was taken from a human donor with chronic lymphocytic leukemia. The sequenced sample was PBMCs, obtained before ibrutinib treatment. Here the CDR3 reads CASSIPSLGLGPQHF. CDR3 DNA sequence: TGTGCCAGTAGTATACCCTCGTTAGGGTTAGGGCCCCAGCATTTT.